A selection of T cell receptor beta chains follows, all from one sample in a study of T-cell reconstitution after alpha-beta-depleted transplantation in children. TCRdb redid the calling of the PCR reads with MiXCR, one entry per CDR3 protein. The data contain hundreds of thousands of distinct CDR3 sequences, 10% to 15% of them singletons. The sequencing used PBMCs, mostly from graft donor cells, collected 360 days after TCRalphabeta/CD19-depleted stem cell transplant. Receptors were obtained from a male patient between 5 and 17 years old who had a stem cell transplant for acute myeloid leukemia, so the T cells may come from the graft donor. The CDR3 runs from the conserved cysteine through the conserved F or W. Fields, in order: CDR3 DNA, CDR3 protein, clone size, D gene, V gene, J gene. D genes are given only for firm matches. Size is omitted from some rows. Given values are once, few, many or a class for expanded clones.

CDR3 DNA: TGTGCCACCAGCAGAGACGCGATATGGACAGATACGCAGTATTTT
CDR3 protein: CATSRDAIWTDTQYF
clone size: -
D gene: -
V gene: TRBV15
J gene: TRBJ2-3

CDR3 DNA: TGTGCCAGCAACTCCCGGACTAGCCCCTACAATGAGCAGTTCTTC
CDR3 protein: CASNSRTSPYNEQFF
clone size: few
D gene: TRBD2
V gene: TRBV6-1
J gene: TRBJ2-1

CDR3 DNA: TGTGCCAGCAGCCCCGGACTAGTGGATACGCAGTATTTT
CDR3 protein: CASSPGLVDTQYF
clone size: few
D gene: TRBD2
V gene: TRBV7-9
J gene: TRBJ2-3

CDR3 DNA: TGCAGTGCTTCCGGGACTAGCACAGATACGCAGTATTTT
CDR3 protein: CSASGTSTDTQYF
clone size: -
D gene: -
V gene: TRBV20-1
J gene: TRBJ2-3

CDR3 DNA: TGTGCCAGCAGCTCCGAGACTAGCGGCTCCTACGAGCAGTACTTC
CDR3 protein: CASSSETSGSYEQYF
clone size: few
D gene: TRBD2
V gene: TRBV7-6
J gene: TRBJ2-7

CDR3 DNA: TGCGCCAGCAGCTTGTCCCTGGGACTTCAACCCTACGAGCAGTACTTC
CDR3 protein: CASSLSLGLQPYEQYF
clone size: few
D gene: -
V gene: TRBV5-1
J gene: TRBJ2-7

CDR3 DNA: TGTGCCAGCAGCTTATGGGGGAGCGGCACTGAAGCTTTCTTT
CDR3 protein: CASSLWGSGTEAFF
clone size: -
D gene: -
V gene: TRBV7-3
J gene: TRBJ1-1

CDR3 DNA: TGCGCCAGCATGGGTCGGGAGACCCAGTACTTC
CDR3 protein: CASMGRETQYF
clone size: few
D gene: -
V gene: TRBV5-1
J gene: TRBJ2-5

CDR3 DNA: TGCAGTGCTTCCCCCTCAAGGGGGGGGGCCTACGAGCAGTACTTC
CDR3 protein: CSASPSRGGAYEQYF
clone size: many
D gene: -
V gene: TRBV20-1
J gene: TRBJ2-7

CDR3 DNA: TGTGCCAGCTCACCCCTCCCAGGAAGCGGTTACACAGATACGCAGTATTTT
CDR3 protein: CASSPLPGSGYTDTQYF
clone size: many
D gene: -
V gene: TRBV18
J gene: TRBJ2-3

CDR3 DNA: TGCAGTGCTAGAGATGAGCGAATTGTGGAAGAGCAGTACTTC
CDR3 protein: CSARDERIVEEQYF
clone size: few
D gene: -
V gene: TRBV20-1
J gene: TRBJ2-7

CDR3 DNA: TGTGCCAGCAGCGTAGCTGGGCGGGGAGAGACCCAGTACTTC
CDR3 protein: CASSVAGRGETQYF
clone size: many
D gene: -
V gene: TRBV9
J gene: TRBJ2-5

CDR3 DNA: TGTGCCAGTAGTATAGCGGGGGCCTACGAGCAGTACTTC
CDR3 protein: CASSIAGAYEQYF
clone size: few
D gene: -
V gene: TRBV19
J gene: TRBJ2-7

CDR3 DNA: TGCGCCAGCAGCTTACTAGGAGCAAGTTACAATGAGCAGTTCTTC
CDR3 protein: CASSLLGASYNEQFF
clone size: -
D gene: -
V gene: TRBV5-1
J gene: TRBJ2-1

CDR3 DNA: TGTGCCAGCAGTCCTCGGACTAGCGGGAGGGTGGGTAATGAGCAGTTCTTC
CDR3 protein: CASSPRTSGRVGNEQFF
clone size: few
D gene: TRBD2
V gene: TRBV27
J gene: TRBJ2-1

CDR3 DNA: TGCAGTGCAAAGGACAGGGGGCTGTCCTACGAGCAGTACTTC
CDR3 protein: CSAKDRGLSYEQYF
clone size: -
D gene: TRBD1
V gene: TRBV20-1
J gene: TRBJ2-7

CDR3 DNA: TGTGCCAGCTCACCACCCTCGACGGGAGGGACCTACGAGCAGTACTTC
CDR3 protein: CASSPPSTGGTYEQYF
clone size: -
D gene: TRBD2
V gene: TRBV18
J gene: TRBJ2-7

CDR3 DNA: TGCAGCTTATTATTGGGGATCAACACAGATACGCAGTATTTT
CDR3 protein: CSLLLGINTDTQYF
clone size: -
D gene: -
V gene: TRBV29-1
J gene: TRBJ2-3

CDR3 DNA: TGCGCCAGCAGCCCACAGGGGGCTTGGACTGAAGCTTTCTTT
CDR3 protein: CASSPQGAWTEAFF
clone size: few
D gene: TRBD1
V gene: TRBV5-1
J gene: TRBJ1-1